Listed here is a single T cell receptor beta chain. The antigen is undetermined. Sequenced by immunoSEQ multiplex PCR; TCRdb stores in-frame clones only, minus some. The repertoire holds 400,000 to 450,000 clones, with 75% to 95% as singletons. These data belong to a study of Ad26.COV2.S vaccination and SARS-CoV-2 variants. Study details: Participant was drawn from the COV1001 Ad26.COV2.S trial arm. Ad26.COV2.S given intramuscularly, once or twice 56 days apart. Overall study results and limits: Substantial breadth was reported for post-vaccination spike-specific CD8+ and CD4+ T cells. Spike-specific TCR breadth in vaccine recipients exceeded that seen in placebo recipients.

Treatment given: approximately 18 received Ad26.COV2.S at low or high dose, single or two shots; five or six received placebo; per-sample allocation not given. Vaccine and placebo recipients were sampled on day 63 after the first injection. Trimming removed 7 bases at V and 0 bases at J, with 6 bases between. This CDR3 has 11 residues. CDR1 SQVTM and CDR2 ANQGSEA come from the germline V gene. This specimen was peripheral blood, taken in a trial of Ad26.COV2.S vaccine versus placebo. The chain joins TRBV29-1 to TRBJ1-1; D unresolved. The clonotype originates from a person aged 18-60 years who received the Ad26.COV2.S COVID-19 vaccine or a placebo. The CDR3 protein is CSGEMNTEAFF. DNA of the CDR3: TGCAGCGGGGAGATGAACACTGAAGCTTTCTTT.